The entry that follows covers one T cell receptor (beta chain) sequence. Here immunoSEQ multiplex PCR was the method, and the copy in TCRdb shows in-frame clones only, minus some. This sample yields some 200,000 clones, of which around 87% are seen a single time; roughly 7.1% belongs to the top ten. The source of the sample is a study of blood T cell repertoires in COVID-19. Study at large: Donors in Cohort 3 counted as recovered after two negative PCRs, clearance, or symptom resolution. Both acute and convalescent COVID-19 samples were obtained from the United States, Italy and Spain.

J was trimmed by 4 bases and V by 4 bases; bases with no gene match: 2. The germline CDR1 and CDR2 sequences are SGHNT and YYREEE (reference sequence). The CDR3 is 13 amino acids. Participants came from under 30 US areas, aged roughly 18 to 95 years. Participants reported their clinical history, and cohort assignment relied on those reports. This TCR was sampled from a man aged 30 to 45 in a cohort exposed to, infected with or recovered from COVID-19 (not recorded which). V and J are TRBV5-4 and TRBJ1-2, with TRBD1 matching over 9 bases. The specimen sequenced was PBMCs or T cells enriched from blood (not recorded which). The CDR3 DNA follows: TGTGCCAGCAGCACAGGGGGCAGCTATGGCTACACCTTC. Residues: CASSTGGSYGYTF. Drawing the rest from reference TRBV5-4 and TRBJ1-2, the complete variable domain is ETGVTQSPTHLIKTRGQQVTLRCSSQSGHNTVSWYQQALGQGPQFIFQYYREEENGRGNFPPRFSGLQFPNYSSELNVNALELDDSALYLCASSTGGSYGYTFGSGTRLTVV.